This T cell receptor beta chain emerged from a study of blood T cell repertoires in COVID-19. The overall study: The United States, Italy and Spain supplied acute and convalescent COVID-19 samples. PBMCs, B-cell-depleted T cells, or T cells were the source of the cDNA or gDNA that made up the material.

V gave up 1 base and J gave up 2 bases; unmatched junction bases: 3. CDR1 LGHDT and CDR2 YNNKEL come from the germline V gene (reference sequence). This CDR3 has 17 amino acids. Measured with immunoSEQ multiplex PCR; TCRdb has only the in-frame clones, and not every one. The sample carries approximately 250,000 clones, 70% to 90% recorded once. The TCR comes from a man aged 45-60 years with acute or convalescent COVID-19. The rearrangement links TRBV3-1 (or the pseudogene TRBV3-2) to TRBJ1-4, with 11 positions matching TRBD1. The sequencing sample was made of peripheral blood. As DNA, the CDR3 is TGTGCCAGCAGCCAAGGGGACAGGGGGTATACTAATGAAAAACTGTTTTTT. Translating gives CASSQGDRGYTNEKLFF.